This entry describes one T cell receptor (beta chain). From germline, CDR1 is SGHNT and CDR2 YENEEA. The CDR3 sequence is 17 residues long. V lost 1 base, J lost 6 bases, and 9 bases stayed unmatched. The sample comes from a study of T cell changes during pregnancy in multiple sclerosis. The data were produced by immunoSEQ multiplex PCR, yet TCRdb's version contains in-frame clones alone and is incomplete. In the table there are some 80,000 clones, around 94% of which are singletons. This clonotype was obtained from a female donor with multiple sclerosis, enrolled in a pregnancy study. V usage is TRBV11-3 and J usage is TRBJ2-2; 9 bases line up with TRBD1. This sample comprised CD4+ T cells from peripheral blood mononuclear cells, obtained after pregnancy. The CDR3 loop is CASSLGGTGQNSGELFF. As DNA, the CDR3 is TGTGCCAGCAGCTTAGGGGGGACAGGGCAAAATTCCGGGGAGCTGTTTTTT.